The 22 T cell receptor beta chains reported below all come from one sample, sequenced in a study of blood T cell repertoires in COVID-19. Generated by immunoSEQ multiplex PCR, the TCRdb table keeps only in-frame clones and is missing some. Here the sample spans approximately 80,000 clones, 75% to 85% being singletons. The source material was peripheral blood. The receptors derive from a man aged 50 or older with COVID-19, enrolled during active disease.

The gene calls are TRBV25-1 and TRBJ2-7; TRBD2 matches 7 bases. The germline V gene encodes CDR1 MGHDK and CDR2 SYGVNS. The CDR3 loop spans 15 amino acids. V lost 2 bases, J lost 3 bases, and 7 bases stayed unmatched. The CDR3: CASSEAGALGYEQYF. The CDR3 DNA sequence: TGTGCCAGCAGTGAAGCGGGAGCCTTAGGCTACGAGCAGTACTTC.

The rearrangement joins TRBV30 to TRBJ2-4; D possibly corresponds to TRBD2 (6 bases). This CDR3 has 12 amino acids. Looked up from germline, CDR1 is GTSNPN and CDR2 is SVGIG (reference sequence). V lost 5 bases and J 4 bases, leaving 9 bases between the germline ends. The CDR3 sequence: CAWLGGKNIQYF. The CDR3 bases are TGTGCCTGGCTCGGGGGAAAAAACATTCAGTACTTC. Supplemented by reference TRBV30 and TRBJ2-4, the full variable domain reads SQTIHQWPATLVQPVGSPLSLECTVEGTSNPNLYWYRQAAGRGLQLLFYSVGIGQISSEVPQNLSASRPQDRQFILSSKKLLLSDSGFYLCAWLGGKNIQYFGAGTRLSVL.

J is TRBJ2-6 and V is TRBV3-1 (or the pseudogene TRBV3-2), with a weak D call TRBD1 (6 bases). Trimming pared 4 bases from V and 2 bases from J, leaving 18 bases between. This CDR3 has 18 amino acids. The germline V gene has CDR1 LGHDT and CDR2 YNNKEL (reference sequence). CDR3 nucleotide sequence: TGTGCCAGCAGCCCTGGGTCGGTTCAGGGGACTGGGGCCAACGTCCTGACTTTC. This encodes CASSPGSVQGTGANVLTF.

V and J are TRBV3-1 (or the pseudogene TRBV3-2) and TRBJ2-5; D gene ambiguous. Germline values: CDR1 LGHDT, CDR2 YNNKEL (reference sequence). Trimming shortened V by 4 bases and J by 1 base, and 13 bases separated the two germline ends. This CDR3 comprises 15 residues. This CDR3 is CASSLKRVFQETQYF. CDR3 nucleotides: TGTGCCAGCAGCCTCAAGCGCGTCTTCCAAGAGACCCAGTACTTC.

The chain has TRBV5-1 and TRBJ2-1; 7 positions agree with TRBD1. The CDR3 has 15 amino acids. Germline trimming cut 6 bases from V and 5 bases from J; bases unmatched to any gene: 11. CDR1 and CDR2 (germline): SGHRS, YFSETQ. The CDR3 nucleotides read TGCGCCAGCACCTTCGAGGGGGCAGTAAACAATGAGCAGTTCTTC. Its translation is CASTFEGAVNNEQFF.

V and J are TRBV11-2 and TRBJ2-1; 10 bases are shared with TRBD1. Germline V gene lookup returns CDR1 SGHAT and CDR2 FQNNGV. The V segment lost 4 bases and the J segment 4 bases; nucleotides outside the gene matches: 7. The length of the CDR3 is 16 residues. As DNA, the CDR3 is TGTGCCAGCAGCTCTGGACAGGGGGGCCTTTACAATGAGCAGTTCTTC. Protein: CASSSGQGGLYNEQFF.

The chain is built from TRBV2 and TRBJ1-5; no clear D gene. This CDR3 comprises 14 residues. The germline V gene encodes CDR1 SNHLY and CDR2 FYNNEI. Deletions cut 2 bases from V and 0 bases from J, with 5 bases between. Written as DNA, the CDR3 is TGTGCCAGCAGTGAAATCCGTAGCAATCAGCCCCAGCATTTT. As protein: CASSEIRSNQPQHF.

Only a few counts were recorded for this clone. The rearrangement joins TRBV11-2 to TRBJ1-2; 7 bases fit TRBD1. J gave up 4 bases and V 3 bases, and 8 bases lay outside the gene matches. Germline V CDR1 and CDR2: SGHAT, FQNNGV. CDR3 size: 15 residues. Here the CDR3 DNA reads TGTGCCAGCAGCTTTAGCCGGGACAGTGGCTATGGCTACACCTTC. It specifies CASSFSRDSGYGYTF.

The chain is built from TRBV6-5 and TRBJ1-1, with 7 nucleotides matching TRBD1. The CDR3 has 11 amino acids. With V trimmed by 8 bases and J by 4 bases, 1 base remained unmatched. Germline loops: CDR1 MNHEY, CDR2 SVGAGI. The CDR3 nucleotides are TGTGCCAGCCAGGGGGTCACTGAAGCTTTCTTT. Protein: CASQGVTEAFF.

This sequence joins TRBV28 and TRBJ2-7, with 13 bases lining up with TRBD2. V was pared by 3 bases and J by 7 bases, with 12 bases of the junction left unmatched. CDR1 MDHEN and CDR2 SYDVKM come from the germline V gene. The CDR3 is 17 residues long. CDR3 nucleotide sequence: TGTGCCAGCAGTTTGCCGAGGGGACTAGCGGGAAACTGGGAGCAGTACTTC. Encoded protein: CASSLPRGLAGNWEQYF.

The chain recombines TRBV5-1 with TRBJ1-3, with 9 bases fitting TRBD1. Germline V gives CDR1 SGHRS, CDR2 YFSETQ. Trimming at V came to 3 bases and at J to 0 bases, leaving 4 bases not matched to a gene. The length of the CDR3 is 16 residues. CDR3 loop: CASSSPGQGSGNTIYF. In DNA, the CDR3 is TGCGCCAGCAGCTCTCCGGGACAGGGCTCTGGAAACACCATATATTTT.

The rearrangement links TRBV2 to TRBJ2-2; tentatively, D is TRBD2 (7 bases). The germline V and J ends were trimmed by 4 bases and 5 bases, with 23 bases remaining between them. This CDR3 is built from 18 residues. Germline lookup yields CDR1 SNHLY and CDR2 FYNNEI. The CDR3 sequence is CASSVRRRGLAVTGELFF. CDR3 in DNA: TGTGCCAGCAGTGTCAGGCGGCGGGGGCTAGCGGTGACCGGGGAGCTGTTTTTT. The full variable domain, rest sourced from reference TRBV2 and TRBJ2-2, is EPEVTQTPSHQVTQMGQEVILRCVPISNHLYFYWYRQILGQKVEFLVSFYNNEISEKSEIFDDQFSVERPDGSNFTLKIRSTKLEDSAMYFCASSVRRRGLAVTGELFFGEGSRLTVL.

This clone appeared a few times. This chain links TRBV4-1 with TRBJ2-3; TRBD2 agrees at 16 bases. Germline loops: CDR1 MGHRA, CDR2 YSYEKL. The CDR3 length is 19 residues. Trimming removed 5 bases from V and 3 bases from J; junction bases left unmatched: 11. In DNA, the CDR3 is TGCGCCAGCAGCTACAGAGGGACTAGCGGGAGGGCCAGGACAGATACGCAGTATTTT. Its translation is CASSYRGTSGRARTDTQYF.

The chain couples TRBV13 to TRBJ2-3; TRBD2 matches 16 bases. CDR3 length: 17 amino acids. Per germline, CDR1 PRHDT and CDR2 FYEKMQ (reference sequence). Germline trimming cut 4 bases from V and 5 bases from J; bases unmatched to any gene: 6. The CDR3 region has the DNA TGTGCCAGCAGCTCGGGACTAGCGGGAGGGCCGGTAGATACGCAGTATTTT. Its translation is CASSSGLAGGPVDTQYF.

The V gene is TRBV28, the J gene TRBJ1-5, with D perhaps matching TRBD1 (5 bases). CDR3 length: 18 residues. The germline V and J ends were trimmed by 5 bases and 0 bases, with 20 bases remaining between them. From germline, CDR1 is MDHEN and CDR2 SYDVKM. The CDR3 DNA reads TGTGCCAGCAGTCCAGACGGCCAGGGTTCATATAGCAATCAGCCCCAGCATTTT. Its protein is CASSPDGQGSYSNQPQHF.

The CDR3 is CATSRAAGPEFYGYTF. CDR3 DNA: TGTGCCACCAGCAGAGCAGCAGGGCCTGAGTTCTATGGCTACACCTTC. The chain couples TRBV15 to TRBJ1-2; possibly TRBD1 for D (5 bases). The CDR3 spans 16 residues. Trimming removed 1 base from V and 4 bases from J, with 16 bases in between. Germline values: CDR1 LNHNV, CDR2 YYDKDF (reference sequence).

This clone was seen a handful of times. The J gene is TRBJ1-2, the V gene TRBV5-1, with TRBD1 matching over 8 bases. J gave up 4 bases and V 4 bases, and 6 bases lay outside the gene matches. The CDR3 runs 14 residues. CDR1 is SGHRS, CDR2 YFSETQ, per germline. The CDR3 spells CASSATGTGYGYTF. CDR3 nucleotides: TGCGCCAGCAGCGCAACCGGGACAGGCTATGGCTACACCTTC.

The chain recombines TRBV11-2 with TRBJ2-5, with 7 bases fitting TRBD1. CDR3 length: 15 residues. V shed 8 bases, J shed 2 bases, and the junction held 11 bases outside the gene matches. Germline V gives CDR1 SGHAT, CDR2 FQNNGV. For the CDR3, the DNA is TGTGCCAGCCGTGAACCCGGACAGGCGCAAGAGACCCAGTACTTC. It yields the protein CASREPGQAQETQYF.

The chain links TRBV7-8 to TRBJ2-5, with a possible D match to TRBD2 (7 bases). The CDR3 contains 18 residues. Germline-derived CDR1 and CDR2 are SGHVS and FQNEAQ. V lost 5 bases and J lost 5, with 27 bases in between. CDR3 amino acids: CASSAPRGGLRVYETQYF. In nucleotides, the CDR3 is TGTGCCAGCAGCGCACCAAGGGGGGGTCTCAGGGTTTACGAGACCCAGTACTTC.

This chain connects TRBV15 to TRBJ1-6; D is unresolved. The germline V and J ends were trimmed by 5 bases and 16 bases, with 27 bases remaining between them. This CDR3 has 16 amino acids. CDR1 and CDR2 from the germline V gene are LNHNV and YYDKDF (reference sequence). The CDR3 DNA sequence: TGTGCCACCAGCCAATCGCGAAGGTTGGCCAGCGTAACTCTCCACTTT. Amino acid sequence: CATSQSRRLASVTLHF. Based on the CDR3 plus reference TRBV15 and TRBJ1-6, the full variable domain is DAMVIQNPRYQVTQFGKPVTLSCSQTLNHNVMYWYQQKSSQAPKLLFHYYDKDFNNEADTPDNFQSRRPNTSFCFLDIRSPGLGDTAMYLCATSQSRRLASVTLHFGNGTRLTVT.

CDR3 protein: CATSDLGGQLLNEQFF. The DNA of the CDR3 is TGTGCCACCAGTGATTTGGGTGGACAGCTACTCAATGAGCAGTTCTTC. J is TRBJ2-1 and V is TRBV24-1; D possibly corresponds to TRBD1 (6 bases). Germline-derived CDR1 and CDR2 are KGHDR and SFDVKD. V gave up 0 bases and J gave up 6 bases, with 14 bases separating them. The CDR3 spans 16 residues.

This clone was recorded only once. The chain recombines TRBV2 with TRBJ2-3; TRBD2 matches 9 bases. The CDR3 spans 14 residues. Germline-derived CDR1 and CDR2 are SNHLY and FYNNEI. J lost 4 bases, V lost 4 bases, and 3 bases had no gene match. In nucleotides, the CDR3 is TGTGCCAGCAGTGTGGTAGCGGGAGCAGATACGCAGTATTTT. Residues: CASSVVAGADTQYF.